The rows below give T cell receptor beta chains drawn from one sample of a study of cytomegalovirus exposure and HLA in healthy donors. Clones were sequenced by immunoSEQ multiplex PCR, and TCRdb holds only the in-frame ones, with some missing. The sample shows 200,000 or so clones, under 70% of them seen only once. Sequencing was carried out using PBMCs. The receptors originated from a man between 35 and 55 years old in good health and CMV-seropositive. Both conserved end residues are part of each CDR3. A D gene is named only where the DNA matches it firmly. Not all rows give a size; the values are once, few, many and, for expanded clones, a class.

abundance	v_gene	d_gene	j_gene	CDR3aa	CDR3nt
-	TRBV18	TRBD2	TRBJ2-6	CASSPFGLAGGNSGANVLTF	TGTGCCAGCTCACCCTTTGGACTAGCGGGGGGCAACTCTGGGGCCAACGTCCTGACTTTC
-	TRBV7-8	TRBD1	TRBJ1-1	CASSWDRVTTSEAFF	TGTGCCAGCAGCTGGGACAGGGTCACGACGAGTGAAGCTTTCTTT
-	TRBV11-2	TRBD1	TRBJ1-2	CASSLGTGFYGYTF	TGTGCCAGCAGCTTAGGGACAGGGTTCTATGGCTACACCTTC
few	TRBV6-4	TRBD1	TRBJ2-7	CAGCSGQGEYEQYF	TGTGCCGGGTGCTCGGGACAGGGAGAATACGAGCAGTACTTC
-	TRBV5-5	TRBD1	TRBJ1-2	CASSQDRAPYGYTF	TGCGCCAGCAGCCAGGACAGGGCCCCCTATGGCTACACCTTC
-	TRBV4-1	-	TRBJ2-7	CASSPWTASSYEQYF	TGCGCCAGCAGCCCATGGACAGCGAGCTCCTACGAGCAGTACTTC
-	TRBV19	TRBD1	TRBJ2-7	CASSLRDSWAYEQYF	TGTGCCAGTAGTCTCCGGGACAGTTGGGCCTACGAGCAGTACTTC
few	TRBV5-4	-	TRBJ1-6	CASSFRGSYNSPLHF	TGTGCCAGCAGCTTCAGGGGCTCCTATAATTCACCCCTCCACTTT
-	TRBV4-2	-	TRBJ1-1	CASSQEEISLRRAEAFF	TGTGCCAGCAGCCAAGAAGAGATTTCCCTTCGGAGGGCTGAAGCTTTCTTT
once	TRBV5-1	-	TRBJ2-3	CASSLRQVRDTQYF	TGCGCCAGCAGCTTACGGCAGGTTAGGGATACGCAGTATTTT
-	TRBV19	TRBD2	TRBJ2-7	CASSLTSGATYEQYF	TGTGCCAGTAGTCTCACCAGCGGGGCTACCTACGAGCAGTACTTC
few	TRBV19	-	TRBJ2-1	CASARESADYNEQFF	TGTGCCAGTGCCCGGGAATCGGCAGACTACAATGAGCAGTTCTTC
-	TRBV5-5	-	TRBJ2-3	CASSDLLGDSGDTQYF	TGTGCCAGCAGCGATTTATTGGGCGATAGTGGAGATACGCAGTATTTT
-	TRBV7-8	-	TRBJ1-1	CASSGPKYWGVNTEAFF	TGTGCCAGCAGCGGACCTAAATATTGGGGGGTGAACACTGAAGCTTTCTTT
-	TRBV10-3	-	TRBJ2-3	CAIKGGGSTDTQYF	TGTGCCATCAAGGGTGGAGGGTCCACAGATACGCAGTATTTT
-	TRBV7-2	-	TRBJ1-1	CASSARQYSEAFF	TGTGCCAGCAGCGCCAGACAGTATTCTGAAGCTTTCTTT
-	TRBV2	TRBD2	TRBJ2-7	CASGGDRSSYEQYF	TGTGCCAGTGGGGGGGACCGGAGCTCCTACGAGCAGTACTTC
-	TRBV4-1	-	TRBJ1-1	CASSQVSGNTEAFF	TGCGCCAGCAGCCAAGTGTCGGGTAACACTGAAGCTTTCTTT
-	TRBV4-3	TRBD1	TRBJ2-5	CASSRVIGTGGNQETQYF	TGCGCCAGCAGCCGAGTTATCGGGACAGGGGGCAACCAAGAGACCCAGTACTTC
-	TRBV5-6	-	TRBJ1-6	CASSLDGQINSPLHF	TGTGCCAGCAGCTTGGACGGACAGATTAATTCACCCCTCCACTTT
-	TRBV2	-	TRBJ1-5	CASSGEVNQPQHF	TGTGCCAGCAGCGGAGAAGTCAATCAGCCCCAGCATTTT
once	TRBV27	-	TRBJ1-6	CASSFLNSPLHF	TGTGCCAGCAGTTTCCTAAATTCACCCCTCCACTTT
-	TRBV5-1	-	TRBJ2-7	CASSLNIDEQYF	TGCGCCAGCAGCTTGAACATCGACGAGCAGTACTTC
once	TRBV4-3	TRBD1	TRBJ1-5	CASSRGTGSNQPQHF	TGCGCCAGCAGCCGAGGGACAGGTAGCAATCAGCCCCAGCATTTT
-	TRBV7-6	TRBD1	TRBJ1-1	CASSSTGGGGAEAFF	TGTGCCAGCAGCTCGACAGGGGGCGGAGGGGCCGAAGCTTTCTTT
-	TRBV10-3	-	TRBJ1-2	CAISELDSKGYTF	TGTGCCATCAGTGAGTTGGACAGTAAAGGCTACACCTTC
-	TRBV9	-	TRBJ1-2	CASSASTRPGYTF	TGTGCCAGCAGCGCTTCGACACGCCCTGGCTACACCTTC
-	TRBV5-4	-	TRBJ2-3	CASSLEPSRPRTDTQYF	TGTGCCAGCAGCTTGGAGCCTAGCCGGCCCCGCACAGATACGCAGTATTTT
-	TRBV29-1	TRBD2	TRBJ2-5	CSVETWGLQETQYF	TGCAGCGTTGAAACCTGGGGACTACAAGAGACCCAGTACTTC
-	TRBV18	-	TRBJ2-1	CASSYVIGGPSNEQFF	TGTGCCAGCTCATACGTGATTGGCGGGCCCTCCAATGAGCAGTTCTTC
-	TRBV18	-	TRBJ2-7	CASSPGQPSYEQYF	TGTGCCAGCTCACCGGGGCAGCCTTCCTACGAGCAGTACTTC
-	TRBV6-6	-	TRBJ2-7	CATQLTPDEQYF	TGTGCCACCCAACTAACCCCCGACGAGCAGTACTTC
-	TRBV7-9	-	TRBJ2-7	CASSLAPQAYEQYF	TGTGCCAGCAGCTTAGCCCCCCAAGCCTACGAGCAGTACTTC
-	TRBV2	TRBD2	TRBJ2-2	CACGGDTGELFF	TGTGCCTGCGGGGGGGACACCGGGGAGCTGTTTTTT
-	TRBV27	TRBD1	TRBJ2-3	CASRNLDRELSDTQYF	TGTGCCAGCAGGAACTTGGACAGGGAGCTCTCAGATACGCAGTATTTT
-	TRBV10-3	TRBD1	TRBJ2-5	CAISPGQGGETQYF	TGTGCCATCAGCCCGGGACAGGGAGGGGAGACCCAGTACTTC
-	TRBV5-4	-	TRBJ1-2	CASSFMSQGGYTF	TGTGCCAGCAGCTTTATGTCCCAGGGAGGCTACACCTTC
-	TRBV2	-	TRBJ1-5	CASHRGFNQPQHF	TGTGCCAGCCACCGGGGTTTTAATCAGCCCCAGCATTTT
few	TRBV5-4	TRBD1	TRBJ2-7	CASSLPGQGYEQYF	TGTGCCAGCAGCTTGCCGGGACAGGGCTACGAGCAGTACTTC
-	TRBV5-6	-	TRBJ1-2	CATGWGDGYTF	TGTGCCACTGGATGGGGAGATGGCTACACCTTC
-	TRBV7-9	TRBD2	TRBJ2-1	CASSLTGRGAYNEQFF	TGTGCCAGCAGCTTGACGGGGCGGGGGGCCTACAATGAGCAGTTCTTC
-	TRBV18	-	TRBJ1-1	CASSPEAEAGATFF	TGTGCCAGCTCACCAGAGGCGGAGGCTGGAGCTACTTTCTTT
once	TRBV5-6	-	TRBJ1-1	CASSQTRATEAFF	TGTGCCAGCAGCCAAACTAGGGCCACTGAAGCTTTCTTT
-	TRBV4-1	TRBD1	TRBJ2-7	CASSLPDRGYYEQYF	TGCGCCAGCAGCCTTCCCGACAGGGGTTACTACGAGCAGTACTTC
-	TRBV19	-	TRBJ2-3	CASTHTPGVSTDTQYF	TGTGCCAGTACCCATACGCCAGGGGTGAGCACAGATACGCAGTATTTT
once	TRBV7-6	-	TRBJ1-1	CASSLGGGYTEAFF	TGTGCCAGCAGCTTAGGGGGGGGCTACACTGAAGCTTTCTTT
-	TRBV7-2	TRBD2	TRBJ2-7	CASSSTWGAGASYEQYF	TGTGCCAGCAGCTCCACCTGGGGAGCGGGGGCCTCCTACGAGCAGTACTTC
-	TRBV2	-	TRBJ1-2	CASSATGNYGYTF	TGTGCCAGCAGCGCAACAGGGAACTATGGCTACACCTTC
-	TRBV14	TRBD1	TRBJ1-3	CASSQLGQANTIYF	TGTGCCAGCAGCCAACTCGGACAGGCCAACACCATATATTTT
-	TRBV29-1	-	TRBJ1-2	CSVVEGYGYTF	TGCAGCGTTGTTGAGGGCTATGGCTACACCTTC
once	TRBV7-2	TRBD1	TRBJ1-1	CASSPGQGNTEAFF	TGTGCCAGCAGCCCGGGACAGGGGAACACTGAAGCTTTCTTT
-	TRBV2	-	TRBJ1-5	CASSEIAGNQPQHF	TGTGCCAGCAGTGAAATCGCGGGGAATCAGCCCCAGCATTTT
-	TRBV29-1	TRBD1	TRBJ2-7	CSVEGDRERDEQYF	TGCAGCGTTGAAGGGGACAGGGAGAGAGACGAGCAGTACTTC
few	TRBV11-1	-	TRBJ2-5	CASSLPSSASQETQYF	TGTGCCAGCAGCTTACCCTCTAGCGCGAGTCAAGAGACCCAGTACTTC
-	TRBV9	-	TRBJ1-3	CASSVATNTGNTIYF	TGTGCCAGCAGCGTCGCTACTAATACAGGAAACACCATATATTTT